This T cell receptor beta chain comes out of a study of regulatory T cells in long-lasting Graves disease (dated by TCRdb to 2020 to 2022). About the study as a whole: In the newly diagnosed Graves' disease group, patients had been taking antithyroid drugs for less than 3 months. Patients with persistent Graves' disease were compared with patients with newly diagnosed Graves' disease using TCR sequencing and RNA sequencing of peripheral blood. The study took place in China and was registered as a clinical trial. TCR sequencing covered some 13 persistent and about 20 newly diagnosed Graves' disease patients, 33 samples in total. The study at large found these results: Compared with newly diagnosed patients, patients with persistent Graves' disease had lower TCR Shannon entropy and fewer highly expanded clones, which suggests clonal expansion. Sequencing and analysis were limited to the TCR beta chain. Patients with persistent disease shared more public clonotypes (around 2,700) than newly diagnosed patients did (approximately 1,000). The study examined only peripheral blood because the primary lesion, thyroid tissue, could not be accessed. As a limitation, the authors acknowledged that the small sample size may reduce accuracy.

The time point label, read with the paper, signifies: newly diagnosed GD, antithyroid drugs for less than 3 months. For both TCR sequencing and RNA sequencing, RNA was extracted from PBMCs in TRIzol. The diagnosis of Graves' disease followed American Thyroid Association guidelines. Patients for the study were recruited at an endocrinology department in Xi'an, China. Each patient gave 7.5 to 10 milliliters of peripheral blood, collected in an EDTA anticoagulant tube. Ficoll Paque Plus density gradient separation was used to isolate PBMCs, and no further T cell sorting was performed. An Agilent 2100 Bioanalyzer and agarose gel were used to check RNA quality, and a NanoDrop 2000 was used to measure RNA concentration. The receptor library was made with multiplex PCR. The listed sequencing device is Illumina HiSeq 4000. iRepertoire HTBI primers and Arm-PCR amplification of CDR3 regions were used to construct TCR beta libraries. Before sequencing, the PCR products went through gel purification. As for the original processing: Gene usage analysis of CDR3 amino acid clonotypes used the 62 TRBV and around 13 TRBJ segments found across samples. Filtered high-quality paired reads were merged into contigs using COPE and FqMerger. BLAST was used to align contigs to IMGT TRBV, TRBD and TRBJ reference genes, with CDR3 defined following IMGT. Any clonotype with a frequency above 0.1% was counted as a highly expanded clone. Shannon entropy was used to measure repertoire diversity, and the Gini coefficient was used to measure V-J evenness. A clonotype found in more than one individual was treated as public. The raw public reads went through TCRdb reprocessing: fastp at Q25, MiXCR clone calling, in-frame beta chains kept. Identical CDR3 proteins give one entry, which carries the most common genes and DNA. These V and J calls originate from TCRdb's pipeline instead of the authors' own analysis. The sample table contains around 470,000 distinct CDR3 sequences; only one count was recorded for about 14% of them. Jointly, the top ten make up approximately 15% of the sample.

As for this clonotype: No cognate antigen has been identified for it. No quality values exist for individual bases; no much larger clone is one base distant.

This same sample was also taken into another study, of T cells in Graves' hyperthyroidism and ophthalmopathy. As that second paper reports: Stable Graves' hyperthyroidism was defined as the absence of progression to ophthalmopathy over 18 months of follow-up. The hyperthyroidism patients were between 18 and 65 years old and newly diagnosed, with a disease duration of less than 2 months. Exclusion was applied to patients with uncontrolled infections, other autoimmune diseases, pregnancy or lactation. Diagnoses were established on the basis of clinical symptoms, serum thyroxine and TRAb, thyroid ultrasound, and orbital computed tomography. A first-round RT-PCR of the TCR CDR3 used the HTBI primer set with the Qiagen OneStep RT-PCR kit. Most expanded thyroid clonotypes (frequency above 0.001) were also detected in blood, a finding suggesting that blood repertoires may reflect thyroid immune responses. In cross-validation, a model built on a 13 V-J signature told ophthalmopathy apart from stable hyperthyroidism with approximately 90% sensitivity and roughly 81% specificity, and in testing the same model reached 80%/75%. During validation, the model predicted progression to ophthalmopathy a median of roughly 7.1 months ahead of onset, with approximately 71% sensitivity and about 75% specificity. To identify distinguishing TCR V-J signatures, a discovery cohort of about a hundred patients was used, comprising 40 to 45 with Graves' ophthalmopathy and around 60 with stable Graves' hyperthyroidism. Prospective prediction of ophthalmopathy was tested in an independent validation cohort of some 19 hyperthyroidism patients and roughly 16 patients who later progressed to ophthalmopathy. The roughly 94 discovery patients were randomly divided into training and test sets at a 7:3 ratio. In addition, the study compared T-cell repertoires in thyroid tissue and in blood from about six Graves' hyperthyroidism patients. Once sampling was done, hyperthyroidism patients were given methimazole at a starting dose of 30 mg daily, whereas ophthalmopathy patients were given high-dose intravenous methylprednisolone. A second multiplex PCR round built the libraries, followed by size selection and purification. Libraries were sequenced paired-end with 100 bp reads on an Illumina HiSeq2000. SOAPnuke was used to process the raw data, removing reads that contained adapters or uncalled bases, had a mean Phred below 15, or lacked an exact match to the constant primer or identifier. COPE v1.2.5 was used to merge the high-quality paired reads, and each unique nucleotide sequence was defined as a clonotype. Clonotypes were aligned to IMGT TRBV, TRBD and TRBJ reference segments using MiTCR v1.1. The analysis included only V-J combinations with a frequency above 0.0001, which together covered 99% to 99.2% of the repertoires. A TCS score was defined as the ratio of F50 (clonal expansion) to E x V (chaos), with BLOSUM62-based TCRdist applied between CDR3 peptides within each V-J. Welch's t-statistics and random forest reduced 450 to 600 V-J features to 10 to 15, which were used in a naive Bayes classifier (R e1071). Sample size was not statistically predetermined, and blinding of investigators to group allocation was not performed. According to the paper, TCR Vbeta CDR3 sequencing was carried out on approximately 140 peripheral blood samples, which came from more than 40 ophthalmopathy, around 75 hyperthyroidism and some 17 progressor patients.

The clonotype comes from a woman between 50 and 59 years old with Graves disease. Donor details come from another sample of the same person, matched by shared clones. The input for sequencing was peripheral blood mononuclear cells (PBMCs), taken at new diagnosis, from a patient treated with antithyroid drugs.

CDR3 protein: CASSLGGGNIGYEQYF. The DNA sequence follows: TGTGCCAGCAGCTTAGGGGGGGGGAACATCGGCTACGAGCAGTACTTC. This chain joins TRBV7-2 to TRBJ2-7; 7 bases in the middle match TRBD2. The CDR3 starts with the cysteine, ends with the phenylalanine, and has 16 residues. CDR3 DNA is the only sequence kept; it has 48 bases, read in frame from the first base. Clipping removes 1 base from V and 3 bases from J, with 9 as the unmatched junction base count. Looking up the germline V gene yields CDR1 SGHTA and CDR2 FQGNSA.